These T cell receptor beta chains were read from a single sample in a study of response to subunit inactivated influenza vaccine. In TCRdb, the RT-PCR reads were re-called with MiXCR into one record per CDR3 protein. The repertoire holds approximately 530,000 distinct CDR3 sequences, with roughly 8.2% as singletons. Sequencing used PBMCs from blood, obtained less than 25 months after vaccination. These receptors all stem from a man in his fifties or sixties who received an inactivated influenza vaccine. CDR3s include the opening cysteine and the closing phenylalanine or tryptophan. A D gene is named only where the DNA matches it firmly. Clone size is shown for a subset of rows, as once, few, many or a class of expanded clone.

J: TRBJ1-2
V: TRBV7-2
size: few
length: 14
D: TRBD1
DNA: TGTGCCAGCAGTCAGGACAGGGGGCACTATGGCTACACCTTC
CDR3: CASSQDRGHYGYTF

J: TRBJ2-3
V: TRBV30
size: -
length: 17
D: -
DNA: TGTGCCTGGACCCGTGAGGGGTACAGGGCGGACACAGATACGCAGTATTTT
CDR3: CAWTREGYRADTDTQYF

J: TRBJ2-7
V: TRBV4-2
size: many
length: 16
D: TRBD1
DNA: TGTGCCAGCAGCCAAGAATCAAGGGGGCCCTCCTACGAGCAGTACTTC
CDR3: CASSQESRGPSYEQYF

J: TRBJ2-6
V: TRBV4-2
size: -
length: 16
D: -
DNA: TGTGCCAGCAGCCAAGATGGAAGATCTGGGGCCAACGTCCTGACTTTC
CDR3: CASSQDGRSGANVLTF

J: TRBJ2-2
V: TRBV12-3/TRBV12-4
size: -
length: 12
D: -
DNA: TGTGCCAGCACCTTGGACACCGGGGAGCTGTTTTTT
CDR3: CASTLDTGELFF

J: TRBJ2-3
V: TRBV5-1
size: many
length: 14
D: -
DNA: TGCGCCAGCAGCACGACTGGCAACACAGATACGCAGTATTTT
CDR3: CASSTTGNTDTQYF

J: TRBJ1-1
V: TRBV12-3/TRBV12-4
size: many
length: 14
D: -
DNA: TGTGCCAGCAGTAGGACAACCTGGGGCACTGAAGCTTTCTTT
CDR3: CASSRTTWGTEAFF

J: TRBJ2-4
V: TRBV20-1
size: -
length: 13
D: TRBD2
DNA: TGCAGTGCTACCGGAGCGGGGGGATACATTCAGTACTTC
CDR3: CSATGAGGYIQYF

J: TRBJ1-4
V: TRBV9
size: few
length: 15
D: -
DNA: TGTGCCAGCAGCGTTTCCGGGACATTTTATGAAAAACTGTTTTTT
CDR3: CASSVSGTFYEKLFF

J: TRBJ1-1
V: TRBV10-2
size: many
length: 14
D: -
DNA: TGCGCCAGCAGTGAGACAGGACCTTACACTGAAGCTTTCTTT
CDR3: CASSETGPYTEAFF

J: TRBJ2-5
V: TRBV4-3
size: -
length: 14
D: TRBD1
DNA: TGCGCCAGCAGCCAGACAGGGGGCGCGGAGACCCAGTACTTC
CDR3: CASSQTGGAETQYF

J: TRBJ2-1
V: TRBV27
size: many
length: 15
D: -
DNA: TGTGCCAGCAGTTTATCGGCTTCCTCCTACAATGAGCAGTTCTTC
CDR3: CASSLSASSYNEQFF

J: TRBJ1-4
V: TRBV6-1
size: -
length: 17
D: TRBD1
DNA: TGTGCCAGCAGTCGCACAGGGGGCTACGCGACTAATGAAAAACTGTTTTTT
CDR3: CASSRTGGYATNEKLFF

J: TRBJ2-5
V: TRBV12-3/TRBV12-4
size: few
length: 14
D: TRBD2
DNA: TGTGCCAGCAGCGCTAGCGGGAGCGCCGGGACCCAGTACTTC
CDR3: CASSASGSAGTQYF

J: TRBJ2-7
V: TRBV10-3
size: many
length: 13
D: -
DNA: TGTGCCATCAGTGGAAACAGGGATGGCGAGCAGTACTTC
CDR3: CAISGNRDGEQYF

J: TRBJ2-2
V: TRBV5-1
size: few
length: 14
D: -
DNA: TGCGCCAGCAGCTTGAGACTTGCCACCGGGGAGCTGTTTTTT
CDR3: CASSLRLATGELFF

J: TRBJ2-2
V: TRBV5-1
size: -
length: 15
D: -
DNA: TGCGCCAGCAGCTTGGTGGGGTCGACCACCGGGGAGCTGTTTTTT
CDR3: CASSLVGSTTGELFF

J: TRBJ1-5
V: TRBV6-1
size: -
length: 16
D: TRBD1
DNA: TGTGCCAGCACCCCATTCGGACAGGGTTCGTACCAGCCCCAGCATTTT
CDR3: CASTPFGQGSYQPQHF